These 8 T cell receptor beta chains came from one sample sequenced in a study of shared clonotypes between healthy human individuals. The table came from immunoSEQ multiplex PCR; TCRdb's copy has only in-frame clones and leaves some out. The sample consists of more than 2 million clones, roughly 95% of them appearing once. CD45RO-negative, CCR7-selected cells formed the naive CD8 fraction, which excluded terminally differentiated effector memory CD45RA+ cells. The sample comprised naive CD8+ T cells sorted from blood. These receptors all stem from a man aged 18 to 35 in good health.

This chain joins TRBV23-1 and TRBJ2-7; D may be TRBD1 (6 bases). TRBV23-1 qualifies as an ORF whose function is uncertain. The CDR3 consists of 17 residues. Trimming removed 7 bases from V and 0 bases from J, with 22 bases in between. The CDR3 spells CASIPRSSTGSSYEQYF. CDR3 coding DNA: TGCGCCAGCATCCCACGGTCCTCAACAGGGAGCTCCTACGAGCAGTACTTC.

J is TRBJ1-2 and V is TRBV4-1; D not certain. The CDR3 is 15 residues long. Trimming shortened V by 1 base and J by 0 bases, and 9 bases separated the two germline ends. Germline V gene lookup returns CDR1 MGHRA and CDR2 YSYEKL. The CDR3 loop is CASSQAPGSNYGYTF. The CDR3 bases are TGCGCCAGCAGCCAAGCGCCAGGATCTAACTATGGCTACACCTTC.

The gene calls are TRBV28 and TRBJ1-5; TRBD1 is a possible D gene (5 bases). The ends were cut back, 7 bases at V and 0 bases at J, with 13 bases in the middle. From germline, CDR1 is MDHEN and CDR2 SYDVKM. The CDR3 has 15 residues. CDR3 nucleotides: TGTGCCAGCACCATGGGGCCCTATAGCAATCAGCCCCAGCATTTT. Encoded protein: CASTMGPYSNQPQHF.

In DNA, the CDR3 is TGTGCCTGGAGCCCGGGCTCCGGCTACTACGAGCAGTACTTC. Protein product: CAWSPGSGYYEQYF. The chain combines TRBV30 with TRBJ2-7; D is undetermined. Germline-derived CDR1 and CDR2 are GTSNPN and SVGIG (reference sequence). This CDR3 has 14 amino acids. Trimming removed 3 bases at V and 3 bases at J, with 15 bases between. Together with reference TRBV30 and TRBJ2-7, the CDR3 gives the full variable domain: SQTIHQWPATLVQPVGSPLSLECTVEGTSNPNLYWYRQAAGRGLQLLFYSVGIGQISSEVPQNLSASRPQDRQFILSSKKLLLSDSGFYLCAWSPGSGYYEQYFGPGTRLTVT.

The V gene is TRBV27, the J gene TRBJ2-1, with TRBD2 matching over 13 bases. CDR1 and CDR2 (germline): MNHEY, SMNVEV (reference sequence). The length of the CDR3 is 17 residues. Trimming cost V 2 bases and J 2 bases; bases outside gene matches: 3. The CDR3 coding sequence is TGTGCCAGCAGTTTAATACTAGCGGGGGGGCCCTACAATGAGCAGTTCTTC. The encoded protein is CASSLILAGGPYNEQFF.

The chain links TRBV7-6 to TRBJ1-5; TRBD1 aligns across 7 bases. The CDR3 sequence is 15 residues long. The trim removed 5 bases at V and 0 bases at J, leaving 4 bases unmatched. The germline V gene has CDR1 SGHVS and CDR2 FNYEAQ. The CDR3 here is CASSDRVDSNQPQHF. As DNA, the CDR3 is TGTGCCAGCAGCGACAGGGTCGATAGCAATCAGCCCCAGCATTTT.

The J gene is TRBJ2-2, the V gene TRBV15; D gene ambiguous. Trimming removed 1 base at V and 1 base at J, with 7 bases between. Per the germline V gene, CDR1 is LNHNV and CDR2 is YYDKDF (reference sequence). The CDR3 has 15 residues. CDR3 DNA: TGTGCCACCAGCAGAGGGGCAGTGAACACCGGGGAGCTGTTTTTT. It specifies CATSRGAVNTGELFF.

In the case of this clone: The sample holds other DNA sequences that translate to the same CDR3. The chain carries TRBV28 and TRBJ1-1; the D gene is possibly TRBD1 (5 bases). In germline, CDR1 is MDHEN, CDR2 SYDVKM. Trimming took 0 bases from V and 5 from J, leaving 7 bases between them. The CDR3 spans 13 residues. Here the CDR3 DNA reads TGTGCCAGCAGTTTATGGGGGGGGACTGAAGCTTTCTTT. Translating gives CASSLWGGTEAFF. The full variable domain, its missing parts supplied by reference TRBV28 and TRBJ1-1, is DVKVTQSSRYLVKRTGEKVFLECVQDMDHENMFWYRQDPGLGLRLIYFSYDVKMKEKGDIPEGYSVSREKKERFSLILESASTNQTSMYLCASSLWGGTEAFFGQGTRLTVV.